One and the same sample provided the 29 T cell receptor beta chains below, sequenced in a study of T cell responses to AZD1222 COVID-19 vaccine (dated by TCRdb to the early 2020s). Receptor libraries were prepared by the immunoSEQ multiplex PCR assay. Not all clones reach the TCRdb copy of this immuneACCESS table, which keeps in-frame sequences only. Checked studies attribute under half of the gap to unresolved V genes and leave the rest unexplained. The sample has tens of thousands of clones on record, approximately 90% of them singletons. Jointly, the top ten make up around 30% of the sample. In light of the paper, this sample's time point label describes: about 28 days (+/-7) after the second vaccine dose. This specimen was peripheral blood, taken 28 days after the second AZD1222 dose. Every receptor here comes from an adult who received the AZD1222 COVID-19 vaccine.

This chain uses TRBV5-3 with TRBJ2-7, with TRBD2 identical over 11 bases. TRBV5-3 is placed among ORFs of uncertain function. The ends lost 3 bases at V and 4 bases at J; junction bases unmatched: 12. The CDR3 length is 17 residues. The CDR3 spells CARSWDQLAGAWYEQYF. Written as DNA, the CDR3 is TGTGCCAGAAGCTGGGACCAACTAGCGGGGGCCTGGTACGAGCAGTACTTC.

The chain couples TRBV3-1 (or the pseudogene TRBV3-2) to TRBJ2-1; no firm D call. This CDR3 region has 14 residues. V lost 0 bases to trimming and J lost 10 bases, with 13 bases between them. From germline, CDR1 is LGHDT and CDR2 YNNKEL (reference sequence). CDR3 sequence: CASSQDAGAQEQFF. CDR3 in DNA: TGTGCCAGCAGCCAAGACGCCGGAGCCCAGGAGCAGTTCTTC.

The genes are TRBV5-4 and TRBJ2-1; a possible D gene is TRBD1 (5 bases). V gave up 1 base and J gave up 0 bases, with 11 bases separating them. CDR3 length equals 16 residues. The germline V gene has CDR1 SGHNT and CDR2 YYREEE (reference sequence). The CDR3 DNA reads TGTGCCAGCAGCTTGCGGTATAGGGGCTCCTACAATGAGCAGTTCTTC. This encodes CASSLRYRGSYNEQFF.

This clone occurred a few times. The V gene is TRBV7-2, the J gene TRBJ2-1; no definite D call. The CDR3 is 18 amino acids. In germline, CDR1 is SGHTA, CDR2 FQGNSA. V was clipped by 4 bases and J by 5 bases, with 24 bases between them. The CDR3 coding sequence is TGTGCCAGCAGCTCTCGCCATCCCCGGGCAATTGAAGACAATGAGCAGTTCTTC. Its protein is CASSSRHPRAIEDNEQFF. The full variable domain, in which reference TRBV7-2 and TRBJ2-1 provide the parts outside the CDR3, is GAGVSQSPSNKVTEKGKDVELRCDPISGHTALYWYRQSLGQGLEFLIYFQGNSAPDKSGLPSDRFSAERTGGSVSTLTIQRTQQEDSAVYLCASSSRHPRAIEDNEQFFGPGTRLTVL.

V gene TRBV7-2 combines with J gene TRBJ1-2; D perhaps matches TRBD1 (5 bases). V was trimmed by 5 bases and J by 7 bases, leaving 26 bases between them. The CDR3 totals 17 residues. The V gene's germline CDR1 is SGHTA and CDR2 FQGNSA. CDR3 amino acids: CASSLSLTGTPASGYTF. CDR3 in DNA: TGTGCCAGCAGCCTCTCCCTGACCGGGACCCCCGCGAGTGGCTACACCTTC.

This chain uses TRBV7-9 with TRBJ2-1; D is perhaps TRBD2 (5 bases). Between the trimmed V and J ends, which lost 2 bases and 2 bases, there was a span of 10 bases. This CDR3 contains 15 residues. Germline V gene data show CDR1 as SEHNR and CDR2 as FQNEAQ (reference sequence). The CDR3 spells CASSLNQRPYNEQFF. The CDR3 DNA follows: TGTGCCAGCAGCTTAAATCAGCGGCCCTACAATGAGCAGTTCTTC.

This clone was observed once. The chain links TRBV2 to TRBJ1-6, with D perhaps TRBD1 (5 bases). CDR1 SNHLY and CDR2 FYNNEI come from the germline V gene. V lost 8 bases and J lost 1, with 12 bases in between. The CDR3 is 15 residues long. Written as DNA, the CDR3 is TGTGCCAGCGAGGGGATGAGGTCCTATAATTCACCCCTCCACTTT. Protein: CASEGMRSYNSPLHF.

V is TRBV5-4 and J is TRBJ1-4; 8 bases agree with TRBD1. The germline V gene encodes CDR1 SGHNT and CDR2 YYREEE (reference sequence). The CDR3 extends over 14 amino acids. J lost 5 bases, V lost 0 bases, and 0 bases had no gene match. CDR3 sequence (DNA): TGTGCCAGCAGCTTGGGACAGGGGAATGAAAAACTGTTTTTT. Protein sequence: CASSLGQGNEKLFF.

The chain uses TRBV7-3 and TRBJ2-3; 10 bases are a match to TRBD2. The germline V gene encodes CDR1 SGHTA and CDR2 FQGTGA. J was trimmed by 1 base and V by 1 base; bases with no gene match: 2. The CDR3 length is 16 residues. CDR3 sequence reads: CASSLMGTSGTDTQYF. Written as DNA, the CDR3 is TGTGCCAGCAGCTTAATGGGGACTAGCGGCACAGATACGCAGTATTTT.

V gene TRBV5-8 combines with J gene TRBJ2-3, with a possible D match to TRBD1 (6 bases). The CDR3 extends over 15 amino acids. The V gene lost 3 bases and the J gene lost 3 bases, with 14 bases spanning the gap. CDR1 is SGHTS and CDR2 is YDEGEE in the germline V gene. DNA for the CDR3: TGTGCCAGCAGCTCGGACAGTGGTTTTACAGATACGCAGTATTTT. Its protein product is CASSSDSGFTDTQYF. Complete variable domain (other parts from reference TRBV5-8 and TRBJ2-3): EAGVTQSPTHLIKTRGQQATLRCSPISGHTSVYWYQQALGLGLQFLLWYDEGEERNRGNFPPRFSGRQFPNYSSELNVNALELEDSALYLCASSSDSGFTDTQYFGPGTRLTVL.

This chain connects TRBV10-3 to TRBJ2-5; 8 nucleotides agree with TRBD1. The J segment lost 4 bases and the V segment lost 4 bases, leaving 8 bases of the junction unmatched. The CDR3 is 15 amino acids. Germline V gene sequence: CDR1 ENHRY, CDR2 SYGVKD. CDR3 residues: CAISVGTGVGETQYF. Written as DNA, the CDR3 is TGTGCCATCAGTGTCGGGACAGGAGTGGGAGAGACCCAGTACTTC.

The rearrangement links TRBV20-1 to TRBJ2-6, with 8 bases that match TRBD2. The CDR3 sequence is 15 residues long. V was pared by 6 bases and J by 4 bases, with 8 bases of the junction left unmatched. Germline V gene data show CDR1 as DFQATT and CDR2 as SNEGSKA (reference sequence). The CDR3 loop is CSASSGVLGANVLTF. CDR3 sequence (DNA): TGCAGTGCCAGTAGCGGGGTGTTGGGGGCCAACGTCCTGACTTTC.

This sequence joins TRBV6-5 and TRBJ2-7; 7 positions agree with TRBD2. This CDR3 is 13 amino acids long. The V segment lost 8 bases and the J segment 5 bases; nucleotides outside the gene matches: 9. Germline values: CDR1 MNHEY, CDR2 SVGAGI. In DNA, the CDR3 is TGTGCCAGCGGGCGGGAGATGTTGAACGAGCAGTACTTC. Its protein product is CASGREMLNEQYF.

This chain links TRBV5-1 with TRBJ2-2, with 11 bases identical to TRBD1. There are 16 residues in the CDR3. Germline V lookup: CDR1 SGHRS, CDR2 YFSETQ. J gave up 7 bases and V 6 bases, and 11 bases lay outside the gene matches. The CDR3 reads CASTTRTGGSGGELFF. The CDR3 DNA follows: TGCGCCAGCACAACCCGGACAGGGGGCTCAGGCGGGGAGCTGTTTTTT.

This clone was observed a handful of times. The chain joins TRBV5-1 to TRBJ1-2; D unclear. This CDR3 has 13 amino acids. V dropped 0 bases and J dropped 8 bases, with 11 bases sitting between them. The germline gives CDR1 SGHRS, CDR2 YFSETQ. CDR3 residues: CASSLVPVGGYTF. In DNA form, the CDR3 reads TGCGCCAGCAGCTTGGTACCAGTCGGCGGCTACACCTTC.

The chain carries TRBV7-9 and TRBJ1-1; no reliable D call. The V gene lost 5 bases and the J gene lost 3 bases, with 13 bases spanning the gap. Germline V lookup: CDR1 SEHNR, CDR2 FQNEAQ (reference sequence). The CDR3 runs 14 residues. CDR3 in amino acids: CASSLSGVYTEAFF. The CDR3 nucleotides are TGTGCCAGCAGCCTGTCCGGGGTATACACTGAAGCTTTCTTT.

The V gene is TRBV7-8, the J gene TRBJ2-7, with a tentative D call TRBD2 (5 bases). V lost 5 bases and J 5 bases, leaving 16 bases between the germline ends. Germline CDR1 SGHVS, CDR2 FQNEAQ. CDR3 length equals 14 residues. This CDR3 is CASSRGSLPHEQYF. The CDR3 bases are TGTGCCAGCAGCCGAGGGTCCTTACCCCACGAGCAGTACTTC. Using reference TRBV7-8 and TRBJ2-7 for the parts outside the CDR3, the full variable domain is GAGVSQSPRYKVAKRGQDVALRCDPISGHVSLFWYQQALGQGPEFLTYFQNEAQLDKSGLPSDRFFAERPEGSVSTLKIQRTQQEDSAVYLCASSRGSLPHEQYFGPGTRLTVT.

The chain links TRBV11-2 to TRBJ2-7, with 10 bases fitting TRBD2. Germline V CDR1 and CDR2: SGHAT, FQNNGV. This CDR3 is 17 amino acids long. The trim removed 5 bases at V and 4 bases at J, leaving 14 bases unmatched. This CDR3 is CASSPDFGASGSYEQYF. The CDR3 region has the DNA TGTGCCAGCAGCCCCGATTTTGGGGCTAGCGGGAGTTACGAGCAGTACTTC. Full variable domain (outside the CDR3, taken from reference TRBV11-2 and TRBJ2-7): EAGVAQSPRYKIIEKRQSVAFWCNPISGHATLYWYQQILGQGPKLLIQFQNNGVVDDSQLPKDRFSAERLKGVDSTLKIQPAKLEDSAVYLCASSPDFGASGSYEQYFGPGTRLTVT.

This chain connects TRBV10-2 to TRBJ1-3, with unresolved D. V lost 6 bases and J 0 bases, leaving 9 bases between the germline ends. Germline loops: CDR1 WSHSY, CDR2 SAAADI. The CDR3 contains 14 residues. CDR3 protein: CASRRAPSGNTIYF. In DNA, the CDR3 is TGCGCCAGCAGAAGGGCACCCTCTGGAAACACCATATATTTT.

The chain's CDR3 is CASSLGQGAEEQYF. CDR3 nucleotide sequence: TGCGCCAGCAGCTTGGGTCAGGGGGCTGAAGAGCAGTACTTC. V usage is TRBV5-1 and J usage is TRBJ2-7; 8 positions agree with TRBD1. The length of the CDR3 is 14 residues. Germline V gene lookup returns CDR1 SGHRS and CDR2 YFSETQ. Losses at the gene ends were 0 bases for V and 7 bases for J; bases not matched to a gene: 6. The variable domain in full, with the rest retrieved from reference TRBV5-1 and TRBJ2-7, is KAGVTQTPRYLIKTRGQQVTLSCSPISGHRSVSWYQQTPGQGLQFLFEYFSETQRNKGNFPGRFSGRQFSNSRSEMNVSTLELGDSALYLCASSLGQGAEEQYFGPGTRLTVT.

The chain uses TRBV9 and TRBJ2-3; D call uncertain. Germline loops: CDR1 SGDLS, CDR2 YYNGEE. Trimming shortened V by 0 bases and J by 0 bases, and 11 bases separated the two germline ends. The CDR3 is 16 residues long. CDR3 bases: TGTGCCAGCAGCGTAGCTCCGTCATCAAGCACAGATACGCAGTATTTT. It yields the protein CASSVAPSSSTDTQYF.

This clone appeared a single time. The V and J genes are TRBV6-5 and TRBJ2-1; D not resolved. The V gene lost 6 bases and the J gene lost 8 bases, with 8 bases spanning the gap. The CDR3 loop spans 11 amino acids. Germline-derived CDR1 and CDR2 are MNHEY and SVGAGI. In nucleotides, the CDR3 is TGTGCCAGCAGCAGAAGGGATGAGCAGTTCTTC. Encoded protein: CASSRRDEQFF.

The rearrangement uses TRBV9 and TRBJ1-2, with 7 bases lining up with TRBD1. The germline gives CDR1 SGDLS, CDR2 YYNGEE. The CDR3 contains 15 residues. J was trimmed by 8 bases and V by 0 bases; bases with no gene match: 10. The CDR3: CASSVGTGEYEGYTF. CDR3 nucleotides: TGTGCCAGCAGCGTAGGTACAGGGGAGTATGAAGGCTACACCTTC.

The DNA of the CDR3 is TGTGCCAGCAGCGAAATAGAGACCCAGTACTTC. It codes for CASSEIETQYF. The V gene is TRBV11-2, the J gene TRBJ2-5; D gene unclear. This CDR3 is 11 amino acids long. Deletions cut 5 bases from V and 4 bases from J, with 5 bases between. From germline, CDR1 is SGHAT and CDR2 FQNNGV.

CDR3 nucleotides: TGTGCCAGCAGTGTCCCGCGCGTCCGCTTTCAGAATTCACCCCTCCACTTT. This sequence encodes CASSVPRVRFQNSPLHF. The rearrangement links TRBV6-1 to TRBJ1-6; no firm D call. The CDR3 sequence is 17 residues long. Germline CDR1 reads MNHNS; CDR2 reads SASEGT. V was cut by 4 bases and J by 7 bases, with 20 bases left in between.

This chain links TRBV3-1 (or the pseudogene TRBV3-2) with TRBJ1-4; no reliable D call. This CDR3 has 16 residues. Per germline, CDR1 LGHDT and CDR2 YNNKEL (reference sequence). V was shortened by 2 bases and J by 0 bases, with 10 bases between the two germline ends. CDR3 sequence (DNA): TGTGCCAGCAGCCAATTCATCGATGCAACTAATGAAAAACTGTTTTTT. Its protein is CASSQFIDATNEKLFF.

This chain links TRBV3-1 (or the pseudogene TRBV3-2) with TRBJ2-1; 8 nucleotides align to TRBD2. V lost 4 bases, J lost 7 bases, and 15 bases stayed unmatched. The germline gives CDR1 LGHDT, CDR2 YNNKEL (reference sequence). The CDR3 length is 17 residues. The CDR3 nucleotides are TGTGCCAGCAGCCCTCATCGAATAGCGGGATGGGGAAATGAGCAGTTCTTC. Protein product: CASSPHRIAGWGNEQFF.

The chain combines TRBV6-5 with TRBJ1-5, with D unclear. CDR1 is MNHEY, CDR2 SVGAGI, per germline. V gave up 6 bases and J gave up 0 bases, with 6 bases separating them. The length of the CDR3 is 13 residues. This CDR3 reads CASRQSSNQPQHF. In DNA form, the CDR3 reads TGTGCCAGCAGACAGTCTAGCAATCAGCCCCAGCATTTT.

This clone was counted a few times. This rearrangement joins TRBV2 to TRBJ2-2; D is undetermined. CDR1 is SNHLY and CDR2 is FYNNEI in the germline V gene. Trimming cost V 8 bases and J 6 bases, with 19 bases left between them. The CDR3 has 15 residues. CDR3 residues: CASYLGPTQAGELFF. In nucleotides, the CDR3 is TGTGCCAGCTACCTTGGGCCCACCCAGGCCGGGGAGCTGTTTTTT.